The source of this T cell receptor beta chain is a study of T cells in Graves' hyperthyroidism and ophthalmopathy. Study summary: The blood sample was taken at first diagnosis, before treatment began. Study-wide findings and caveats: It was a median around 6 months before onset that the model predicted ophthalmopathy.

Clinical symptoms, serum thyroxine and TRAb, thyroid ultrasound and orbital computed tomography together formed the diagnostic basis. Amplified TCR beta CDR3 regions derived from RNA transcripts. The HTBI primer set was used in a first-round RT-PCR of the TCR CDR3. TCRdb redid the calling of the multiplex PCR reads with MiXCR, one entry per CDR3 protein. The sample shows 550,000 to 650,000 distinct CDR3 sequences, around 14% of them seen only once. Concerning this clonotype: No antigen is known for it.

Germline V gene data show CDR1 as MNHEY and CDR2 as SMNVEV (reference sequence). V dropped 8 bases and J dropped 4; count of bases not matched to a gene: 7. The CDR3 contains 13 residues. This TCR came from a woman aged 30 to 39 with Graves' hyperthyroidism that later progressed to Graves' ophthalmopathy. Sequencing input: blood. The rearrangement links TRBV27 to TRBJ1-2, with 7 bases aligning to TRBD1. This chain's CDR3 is CASLDRVTYGYTF. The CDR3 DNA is TGTGCCAGCCTAGACAGGGTGACCTATGGCTACACCTTC.